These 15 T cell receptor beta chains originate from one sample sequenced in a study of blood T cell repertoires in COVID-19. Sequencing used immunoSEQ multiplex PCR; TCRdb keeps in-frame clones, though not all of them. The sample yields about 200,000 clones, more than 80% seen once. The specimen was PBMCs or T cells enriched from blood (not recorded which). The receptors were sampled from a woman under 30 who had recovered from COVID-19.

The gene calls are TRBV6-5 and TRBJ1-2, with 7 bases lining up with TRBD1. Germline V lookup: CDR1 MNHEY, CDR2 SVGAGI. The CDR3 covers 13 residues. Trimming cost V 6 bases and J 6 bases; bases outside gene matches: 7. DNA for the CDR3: TGTGCCAGCAGACCAACAGGGGTCCATGGCTACACCTTC. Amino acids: CASRPTGVHGYTF.

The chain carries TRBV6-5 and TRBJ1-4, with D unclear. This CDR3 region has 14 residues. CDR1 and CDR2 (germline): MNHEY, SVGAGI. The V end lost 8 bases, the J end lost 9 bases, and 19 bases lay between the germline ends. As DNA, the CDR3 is TGTGCCAGCCAATCCGGACTGTTCGGCCAAAAACTGTTTTTT. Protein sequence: CASQSGLFGQKLFF.

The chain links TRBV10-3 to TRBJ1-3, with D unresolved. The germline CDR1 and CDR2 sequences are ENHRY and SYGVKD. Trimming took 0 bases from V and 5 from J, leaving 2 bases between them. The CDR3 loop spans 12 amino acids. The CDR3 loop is CAISESRNTIYF. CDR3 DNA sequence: TGTGCCATCAGTGAGTCTAGAAACACCATATATTTT.

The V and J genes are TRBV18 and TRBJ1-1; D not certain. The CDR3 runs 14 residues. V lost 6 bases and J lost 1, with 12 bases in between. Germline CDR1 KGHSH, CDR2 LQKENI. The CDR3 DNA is TGTGCCAGCTCCCGAAATGAGGGGAACACTGAAGCTTTCTTT. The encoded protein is CASSRNEGNTEAFF. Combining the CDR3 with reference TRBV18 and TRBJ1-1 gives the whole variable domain NAGVMQNPRHLVRRRGQEARLRCSPMKGHSHVYWYRQLPEEGLKFMVYLQKENIIDESGMPKERFSAEFPKEGPSILRIQQVVRGDSAAYFCASSRNEGNTEAFFGQGTRLTVV.

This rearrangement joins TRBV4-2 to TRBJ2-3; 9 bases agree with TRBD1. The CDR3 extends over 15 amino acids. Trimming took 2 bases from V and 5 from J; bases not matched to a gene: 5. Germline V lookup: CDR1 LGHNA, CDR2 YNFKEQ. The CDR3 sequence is CASSQHRDRVDTQYF. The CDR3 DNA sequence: TGTGCCAGCAGCCAACACCGGGACAGGGTAGATACGCAGTATTTT.

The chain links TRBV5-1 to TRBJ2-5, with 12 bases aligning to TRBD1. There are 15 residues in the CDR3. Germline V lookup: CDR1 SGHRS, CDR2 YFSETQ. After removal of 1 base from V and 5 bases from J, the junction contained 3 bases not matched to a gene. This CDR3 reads CASSLRDRGRETQYF. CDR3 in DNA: TGCGCCAGCAGCTTGAGGGACAGGGGGCGGGAGACCCAGTACTTC.

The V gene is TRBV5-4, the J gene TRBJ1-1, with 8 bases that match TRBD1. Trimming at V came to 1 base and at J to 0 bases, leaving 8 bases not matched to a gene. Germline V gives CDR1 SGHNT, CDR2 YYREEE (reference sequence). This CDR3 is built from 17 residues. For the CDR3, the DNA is TGTGCCAGCAGCTTGAGGTCAGGGGGCCGTTTGAACACTGAAGCTTTCTTT. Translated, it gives CASSLRSGGRLNTEAFF.

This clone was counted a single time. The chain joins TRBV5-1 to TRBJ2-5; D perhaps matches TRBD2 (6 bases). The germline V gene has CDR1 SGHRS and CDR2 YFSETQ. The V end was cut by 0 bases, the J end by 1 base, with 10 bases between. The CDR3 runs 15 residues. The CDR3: CASSLAPGGQETQYF. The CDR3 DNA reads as TGCGCCAGCAGCTTGGCCCCCGGGGGCCAAGAGACCCAGTACTTC.

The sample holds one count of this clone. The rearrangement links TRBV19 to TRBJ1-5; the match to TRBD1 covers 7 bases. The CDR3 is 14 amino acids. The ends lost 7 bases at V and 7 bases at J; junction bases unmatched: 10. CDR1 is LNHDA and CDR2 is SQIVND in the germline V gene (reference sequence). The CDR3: CASKSPTGLQPQHF. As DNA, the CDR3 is TGTGCCAGTAAAAGCCCGACAGGGTTGCAGCCCCAGCATTTT.

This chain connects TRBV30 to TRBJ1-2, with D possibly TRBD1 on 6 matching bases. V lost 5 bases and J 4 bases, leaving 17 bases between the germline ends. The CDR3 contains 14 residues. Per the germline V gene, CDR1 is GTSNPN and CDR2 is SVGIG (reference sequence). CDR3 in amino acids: CAWAPGQGPYGYTF. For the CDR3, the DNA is TGTGCCTGGGCTCCGGGACAAGGCCCCTATGGCTACACCTTC.

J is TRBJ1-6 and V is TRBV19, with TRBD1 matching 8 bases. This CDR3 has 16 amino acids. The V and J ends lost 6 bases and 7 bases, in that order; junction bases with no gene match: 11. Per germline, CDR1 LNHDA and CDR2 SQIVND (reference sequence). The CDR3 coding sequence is TGTGCCAGTAGCCCATCAGGACAGGGAAGAAATTCACCCCTCCACTTT. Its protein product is CASSPSGQGRNSPLHF.

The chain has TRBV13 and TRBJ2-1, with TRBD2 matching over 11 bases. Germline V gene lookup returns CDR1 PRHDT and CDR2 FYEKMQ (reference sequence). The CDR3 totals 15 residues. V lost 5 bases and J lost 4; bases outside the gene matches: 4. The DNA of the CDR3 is TGTGCCAGCAGCCTCGGGACTAGCGGTTACAATGAGCAGTTCTTC. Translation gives CASSLGTSGYNEQFF.

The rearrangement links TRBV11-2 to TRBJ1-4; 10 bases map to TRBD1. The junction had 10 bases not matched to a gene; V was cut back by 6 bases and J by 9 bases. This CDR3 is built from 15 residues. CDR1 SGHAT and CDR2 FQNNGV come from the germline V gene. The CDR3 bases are TGTGCCAGCAGTACAATGACAGGGGGCTTTAAAAAACTGTTTTTT. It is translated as CASSTMTGGFKKLFF.

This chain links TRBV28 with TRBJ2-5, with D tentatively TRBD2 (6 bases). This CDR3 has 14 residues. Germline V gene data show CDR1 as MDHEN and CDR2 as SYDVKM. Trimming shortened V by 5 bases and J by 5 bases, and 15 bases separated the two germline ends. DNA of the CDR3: TGTGCCAGCAGTCCCGCGGGGACTGGGGAGACCCAGTACTTC. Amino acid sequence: CASSPAGTGETQYF.

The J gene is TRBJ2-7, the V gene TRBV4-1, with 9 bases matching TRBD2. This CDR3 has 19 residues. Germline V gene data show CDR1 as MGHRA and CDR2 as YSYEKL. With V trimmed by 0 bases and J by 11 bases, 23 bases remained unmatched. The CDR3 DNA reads TGCGCCAGCAGCCAAGAGGAGTCGCTAGCGGGGTTATCTCTAGAGGGAGAGTACTTC. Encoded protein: CASSQEESLAGLSLEGEYF.